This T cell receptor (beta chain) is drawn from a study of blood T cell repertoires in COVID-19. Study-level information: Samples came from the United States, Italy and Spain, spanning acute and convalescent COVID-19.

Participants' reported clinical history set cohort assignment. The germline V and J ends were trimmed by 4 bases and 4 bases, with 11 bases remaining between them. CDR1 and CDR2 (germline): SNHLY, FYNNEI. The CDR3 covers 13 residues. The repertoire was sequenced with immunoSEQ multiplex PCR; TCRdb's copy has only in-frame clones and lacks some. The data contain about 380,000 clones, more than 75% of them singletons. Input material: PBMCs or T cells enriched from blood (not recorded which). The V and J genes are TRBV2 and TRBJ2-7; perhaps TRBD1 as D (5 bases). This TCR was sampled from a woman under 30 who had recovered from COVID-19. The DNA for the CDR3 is TGTGCCAGCAGTGGGGCAGGGCCTTACGAGCAGTACTTC. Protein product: CASSGAGPYEQYF.